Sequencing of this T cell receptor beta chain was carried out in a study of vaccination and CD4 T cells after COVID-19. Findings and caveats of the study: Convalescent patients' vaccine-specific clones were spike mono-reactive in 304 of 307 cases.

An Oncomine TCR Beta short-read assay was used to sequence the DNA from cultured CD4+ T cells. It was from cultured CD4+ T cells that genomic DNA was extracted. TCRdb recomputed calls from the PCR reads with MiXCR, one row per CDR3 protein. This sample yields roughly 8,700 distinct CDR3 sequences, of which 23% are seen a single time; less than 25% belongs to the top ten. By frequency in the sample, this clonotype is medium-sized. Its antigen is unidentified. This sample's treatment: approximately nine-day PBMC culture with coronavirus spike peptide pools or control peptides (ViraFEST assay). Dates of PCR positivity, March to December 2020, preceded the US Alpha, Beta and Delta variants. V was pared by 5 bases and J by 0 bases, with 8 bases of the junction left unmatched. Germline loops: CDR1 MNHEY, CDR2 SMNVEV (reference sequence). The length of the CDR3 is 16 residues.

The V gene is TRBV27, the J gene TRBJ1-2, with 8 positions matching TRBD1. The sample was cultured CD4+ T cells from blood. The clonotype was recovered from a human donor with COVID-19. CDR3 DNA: TGTGCCAGCAGTATAAACTACAGGGGGGCTAACTATGGCTACACCTTC. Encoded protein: CASSINYRGANYGYTF.